Reported below is one T cell receptor beta chain. The run of the v3.0 immunoSEQ assay was at survey level. Libraries were prepared by immunoSEQ multiplex PCR; TCRdb keeps only in-frame clonotypes and omits some of them. This sample carries tens of thousands of clones, roughly 84% of them seen once, and the ten largest clones take over 0.8%. This sample stems from a study of long-term antiretroviral therapy in people with HIV. The receptor comes from a man aged 45-65 years with HIV. The material was unsorted PBMCs, obtained 2 years after starting antiretroviral therapy.

DNA for the CDR3: TGTGCCAGCAGCTTAGCTCGCATGAACACTGAAGCTTTCTTT. This codes for CASSLARMNTEAFF. The chain is built from TRBV11-2 and TRBJ1-1; D gene ambiguous. Per the germline V gene, CDR1 is SGHAT and CDR2 is FQNNGV. The V gene lost 1 base and the J gene lost 0 bases, with 6 bases spanning the gap. The CDR3 length is 14 residues. Filled out from reference TRBV11-2 and TRBJ1-1, the complete variable domain reads EAGVAQSPRYKIIEKRQSVAFWCNPISGHATLYWYQQILGQGPKLLIQFQNNGVVDDSQLPKDRFSAERLKGVDSTLKIQPAKLEDSAVYLCASSLARMNTEAFFGQGTRLTVV.